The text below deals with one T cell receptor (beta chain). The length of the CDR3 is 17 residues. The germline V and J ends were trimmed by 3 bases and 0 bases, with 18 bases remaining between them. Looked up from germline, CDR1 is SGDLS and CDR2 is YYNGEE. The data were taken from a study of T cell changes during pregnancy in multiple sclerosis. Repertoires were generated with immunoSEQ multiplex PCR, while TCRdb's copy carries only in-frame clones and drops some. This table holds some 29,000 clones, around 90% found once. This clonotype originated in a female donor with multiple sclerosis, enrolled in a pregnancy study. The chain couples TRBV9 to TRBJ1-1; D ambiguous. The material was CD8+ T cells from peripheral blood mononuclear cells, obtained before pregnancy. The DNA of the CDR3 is TGTGCCAGCAGCGCCCTAGTTGTAGGCGCCTTGAACACTGAAGCTTTCTTT. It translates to CASSALVVGALNTEAFF.